These 18 T cell receptor beta chains originate from one sample sequenced in a study of T-cell memory formation after mild COVID-19. TCRdb itself ran the 5' RACE reads through MiXCR, one entry per CDR3 protein. The profile covers about 430,000 distinct CDR3 sequences, with less than 25% appearing a single time and around 8.7% taken by the ten largest. The sample was PBMCs or a T cell subset sorted from them (not recorded which). The receptors were sampled from an adult woman who had mild COVID-19 (a few samples of this study predate the infection). Cell type and time point are not known.

This clonotype has only a few counts. The chain couples TRBV29-1 to TRBJ2-3; possible D gene TRBD2, 6 bases. Deletions cut 3 bases from V and 3 bases from J, with 16 bases between. Germline V gene lookup returns CDR1 SQVTM and CDR2 ANQGSEA. This CDR3 is 15 amino acids long. CDR3 residues: CSVEAYGTPTDTQYF. DNA of the CDR3: TGCAGCGTTGAGGCCTACGGGACTCCGACAGATACGCAGTATTTT.

The rearrangement joins TRBV2 to TRBJ2-7, with D perhaps matching TRBD1 (6 bases). The CDR3 contains 14 residues. Trimming stripped 6 bases from V and 6 bases from J, with 18 bases between. The germline CDR1 and CDR2 sequences are SNHLY and FYNNEI. CDR3 coding DNA: TGTGCCAGCAGCCGGGACACCCAAGGGTTCGAGCAGTACTTC. Amino acid sequence: CASSRDTQGFEQYF.

A few counts support this clonotype. The chain recombines TRBV6-6 with TRBJ1-2; weak D call: TRBD1 (6 bases). V lost 11 bases and J 2 bases, leaving 12 bases between the germline ends. The germline CDR1 and CDR2 sequences are MNHNY and SVGAGI (reference sequence). CDR3 length: 12 residues. DNA for the CDR3: TGTGCCGGTAATGACAGGAACTATGGCTACACCTTC. It yields the protein CAGNDRNYGYTF.

This sequence joins TRBV19 and TRBJ1-3; D is possibly TRBD1 (5 bases). Germline-derived CDR1 and CDR2 are LNHDA and SQIVND (reference sequence). Trimming removed 7 bases from V and 0 bases from J, with 16 bases in between. CDR3 length: 16 amino acids. As DNA, the CDR3 is TGTGCCAGTAATGGCGGGGACGACTTCTCTGGAAACACCATATATTTT. It encodes CASNGGDDFSGNTIYF.

The chain carries TRBV7-3 and TRBJ1-2, with D maybe TRBD1 (6 bases). The CDR3 spans 15 residues. Germline lookup yields CDR1 SGHTA and CDR2 FQGTGA. V was pared by 2 bases and J by 2 bases, with 12 bases between. CDR3 sequence: CASSLEGRGNYGYTF. The CDR3 DNA reads as TGTGCCAGCAGCTTAGAAGGCAGGGGCAACTATGGCTACACCTTC.

At least ten counts were recorded for this clonotype. The J gene is TRBJ2-2, the V gene TRBV5-5; 7 bases fit TRBD1. Germline values: CDR1 SGHKS, CDR2 YYEKEE (reference sequence). This CDR3 contains 15 residues. The J segment lost 0 bases and the V segment lost 5 bases, leaving 4 bases of the junction unmatched. This CDR3 reads CASSRDSANTGELFF. In nucleotides, the CDR3 is TGTGCCAGCAGTCGGGACAGCGCGAACACCGGGGAGCTGTTTTTT.

The V call is TRBV2, the J call TRBJ2-1; D is perhaps TRBD1 (5 bases). This CDR3 comprises 15 residues. V was shortened by 2 bases and J by 9 bases, with 17 bases between the two germline ends. Germline V gene sequence: CDR1 SNHLY, CDR2 FYNNEI. CDR3 coding DNA: TGTGCCAGCAGTGAAACTCCAGGGCACTTGGTTGAGCAGTTCTTC. This translates into CASSETPGHLVEQFF.

The chain joins TRBV29-1 to TRBJ2-1; D is unclear. The ends were cut back, 4 bases at V and 4 bases at J, with 8 bases in the middle. Germline CDR1 and CDR2: SQVTM and ANQGSEA. The CDR3 has 12 residues. The CDR3 DNA reads as TGCAGCGTTGTAGTGGATTACAATGAGCAGTTCTTC. Its protein is CSVVVDYNEQFF.

This clonotype was detected a few times. The J gene is TRBJ2-1, the V gene TRBV4-3; the D gene is possibly TRBD2 (5 bases). Germline CDR1 reads LGHNA; CDR2 reads YSLEER. The CDR3 sequence is 16 residues long. V was pared by 0 bases and J by 8 bases, with 17 bases between. The CDR3 loop is CASSQDRVAGKDEQFF. The CDR3 bases are TGCGCCAGCAGCCAAGATCGGGTGGCGGGTAAAGATGAGCAGTTCTTC.

This rearrangement joins TRBV11-1 to TRBJ2-1, with 9 bases lining up with TRBD2. The CDR3 contains 15 residues. V dropped 6 bases and J dropped 9; count of bases not matched to a gene: 12. Germline CDR1 and CDR2: SGHAT and FQDESV (reference sequence). The CDR3 is CASSVRASGTSEQFF. The CDR3 region has the DNA TGTGCCAGCAGTGTTCGGGCTAGCGGGACAAGTGAGCAGTTCTTC.

This clonotype was picked up a small number of times. The chain is built from TRBV5-1 and TRBJ2-1; D might be TRBD2 (5 bases). V was cut by 4 bases and J by 3 bases, with 14 bases left in between. The CDR3 consists of 15 residues. Germline CDR1 and CDR2: SGHRS and YFSETQ. The CDR3 nucleotides are TGCGCCAGCAGCACCGGAGGCTACTTCTACAATGAGCAGTTCTTC. This codes for CASSTGGYFYNEQFF.

This clonotype has more than one count but fewer than ten. V gene TRBV12-3 or TRBV12-4 combines with J gene TRBJ2-1; D possibly matches TRBD1 or TRBD2 (5 bases each). The V gene lost 5 bases and the J gene lost 7 bases, with 15 bases spanning the gap. The CDR3 covers 14 residues. CDR3 loop: CASSTRGLGNEQFF. The CDR3 DNA follows: TGTGCCAGCAGTACTAGGGGATTAGGGAATGAGCAGTTCTTC.

This clonotype was counted only a few times. V is TRBV18 and J is TRBJ2-2, with 8 bases identical to TRBD1. CDR1 and CDR2 from the germline V gene are KGHSH and LQKENI. The J segment lost 0 bases and the V segment lost 3 bases, leaving 3 bases of the junction unmatched. CDR3 length: 16 amino acids. Here the CDR3 reads CASSPPGQANTGELFF. CDR3 nucleotide sequence: TGTGCCAGCTCACCTCCGGGACAGGCGAACACCGGGGAGCTGTTTTTT. The complete variable domain, with remaining parts taken from reference TRBV18 and TRBJ2-2, reads NAGVMQNPRHLVRRRGQEARLRCSPMKGHSHVYWYRQLPEEGLKFMVYLQKENIIDESGMPKERFSAEFPKEGPSILRIQQVVRGDSAAYFCASSPPGQANTGELFFGEGSRLTVL.

Only one count was recorded for this clonotype. The rearrangement links TRBV15 to TRBJ2-7; D not certain. CDR3 length: 12 amino acids. V lost 1 base and J lost 4, with 5 bases in between. CDR1 and CDR2 from the germline V gene are LNHNV and YYDKDF (reference sequence). The CDR3 is CATSRGKYEQYF. The DNA of the CDR3 is TGTGCCACCAGCAGAGGGAAATACGAGCAGTACTTC.

The gene calls are TRBV20-1 and TRBJ2-7; 13 bases line up with TRBD2. The CDR3 runs to 13 residues. J gave up 7 bases and V 3 bases, and 3 bases lay outside the gene matches. Germline loops: CDR1 DFQATT, CDR2 SNEGSKA (reference sequence). The CDR3 DNA reads TGCAGTGCTAGGACTAGCGGGAGGTGGGAGCAGTACTTC. It is translated as CSARTSGRWEQYF.

The CDR3: CASSFRLAGGTDTQYF. DNA for the CDR3: TGTGCCAGCAGTTTTCGACTAGCGGGGGGCACAGATACGCAGTATTTT. This chain links TRBV6-1 with TRBJ2-3; 12 bases are shared with TRBD2. CDR1 and CDR2 from the germline V gene are MNHNS and SASEGT. The J segment lost 1 base and the V segment lost 5 bases, leaving 4 bases of the junction unmatched. This CDR3 is 16 amino acids long.

About this clonotype itself: A read error may account for a junction end that differs from germline. V gene TRBV7-9 combines with J gene TRBJ1-1; D call uncertain. The CDR3 totals 13 residues. The germline V gene encodes CDR1 SEHNR and CDR2 FQNEAQ (reference sequence). CDR3 amino acids: CAGSPTLGTEAFF. DNA of the CDR3: TGTGCCGGCAGCCCAACGTTGGGCACTGAAGCTTTCTTT.

The genes are TRBV3-1 and TRBJ2-1; 10 bases align to TRBD2. CDR1 and CDR2 (germline): LGHDT, YNNKEL (reference sequence). This CDR3 region has 17 residues. V was pared by 4 bases and J by 8 bases, with 14 bases of the junction left unmatched. CDR3 nucleotides: TGTGCCAGCAGCCCCCGGGGTAGCGGGGGGCCTTCGGATGAGCAGTTCTTC. Amino acids: CASSPRGSGGPSDEQFF.